This T cell receptor (beta chain) was retrieved from a study of blood T cell repertoires in COVID-19. Study-level background: From the United States, Italy and Spain came samples of acute and convalescent COVID-19. Nucleic acid was either cDNA or gDNA, and it came from T cells, B-cell-depleted T cells, or PBMCs.

Per the original data handling: The assay estimated nucleated cells by amplifying reference gene primers. Sequencing was performed with immunoSEQ multiplex PCR; in TCRdb, only in-frame clones are kept and a portion is missing. D and trimming come from the DNA, and the V and J calls and clone size come from that table. The sample has over 100,000 clones, approximately 89% seen once. CDR1 and CDR2 (germline): WSHSY, SAAADI. This CDR3 has 13 residues. V was clipped by 5 bases and J by 5 bases; unmatched bases: 2. The clonotype originates from a man aged 45-60 years with acute or convalescent COVID-19. Sequenced sample: peripheral blood. The chain is built from TRBV10-2 and TRBJ1-5, with 8 bases aligning to TRBD1. In DNA, the CDR3 is TGCGCCAGCAGTCCGGACAGGGATCAGCCCCAGCATTTT. Translation gives CASSPDRDQPQHF.